Below are 10 T cell receptor beta chains sequenced from a single sample in a study of beta chain features in type 1 diabetes. Findings and caveats of the study: Type 1 diabetes patients had TCRB CDR3s that were shorter (moderately but significantly so) in all four CD4+ subsets.

Their specific antigens are unknown. The sequenced template was cDNA made from the entire isolated RNA. Clones were read by immunoSEQ multiplex PCR, and TCRdb kept only the in-frame ones, dropping some. The table has a few hundred thousand clones, 8.5% to 10% seen once. Sequencing input: central memory CD4+ T cells from blood. All receptors derive from a man aged 25-40 years with type 1 diabetes.

This clone turned up a few times. The J gene is TRBJ2-3, the V gene TRBV6-5; TRBD2 aligns across 13 bases. The germline V gene has CDR1 MNHEY and CDR2 SVGAGI. Losses at the gene ends were 6 bases for V and 5 bases for J; bases not matched to a gene: 5. This CDR3 spans 15 amino acids. The CDR3 sequence is CASRKLAGGVDTQYF. CDR3 DNA: TGTGCCAGCAGGAAACTAGCGGGAGGGGTAGATACGCAGTATTTT.

J is TRBJ1-1 and V is TRBV7-2; the D gene is possibly TRBD1 (6 bases). The CDR3 is 16 residues long. Deletions cut 1 base from V and 2 bases from J, with 14 bases between. Germline V gene lookup returns CDR1 SGHTA and CDR2 FQGNSA. CDR3 sequence: CASSLGGAGGNTEAFF. As DNA, the CDR3 is TGTGCCAGCAGCTTAGGCGGCGCCGGGGGCAACACTGAAGCTTTCTTT. Full variable domain (outside the CDR3, taken from reference TRBV7-2 and TRBJ1-1): GAGVSQSPSNKVTEKGKDVELRCDPISGHTALYWYRQSLGQGLEFLIYFQGNSAPDKSGLPSDRFSAERTGGSVSTLTIQRTQQEDSAVYLCASSLGGAGGNTEAFFGQGTRLTVV.

This chain uses TRBV5-4 with TRBJ2-1; D gene uncertain. With 0 bases removed from V and 4 bases from J, the gap between germline ends came to 11 bases. Germline V CDR1 and CDR2: SGHNT, YYREEE (reference sequence). The CDR3 spans 15 residues. CDR3 coding DNA: TGTGCCAGCAGCTTGGCCTTCGCTAGGTACAATGAGCAGTTCTTC. Translation: CASSLAFARYNEQFF. The full variable domain, completed using reference TRBV5-4 and TRBJ2-1, is ETGVTQSPTHLIKTRGQQVTLRCSSQSGHNTVSWYQQALGQGPQFIFQYYREEENGRGNFPPRFSGLQFPNYSSELNVNALELDDSALYLCASSLAFARYNEQFFGPGTRLTVL.

Comments on this clone: This CDR3 is also generated by other DNA sequences in the sample. The chain has TRBV30 and TRBJ2-1; D gene uncertain. The germline CDR1 and CDR2 sequences are GTSNPN and SVGIG (reference sequence). This CDR3 has 11 residues. V lost 2 bases and J 4 bases, leaving 3 bases between the germline ends. CDR3 coding DNA: TGTGCCTGGAGTCAATACAATGAGCAGTTCTTC. It is translated as CAWSQYNEQFF. Full variable domain (rest looked up from reference TRBV30 and TRBJ2-1): SQTIHQWPATLVQPVGSPLSLECTVEGTSNPNLYWYRQAAGRGLQLLFYSVGIGQISSEVPQNLSASRPQDRQFILSSKKLLLSDSGFYLCAWSQYNEQFFGPGTRLTVL.

The chain combines TRBV2 with TRBJ2-7, with TRBD2 matching 12 bases. Trimming at V came to 4 bases and at J to 7 bases, leaving 5 bases not matched to a gene. Per the germline V gene, CDR1 is SNHLY and CDR2 is FYNNEI. The CDR3 is 14 amino acids. CDR3 region: CASSALAGGGEQYF. DNA of the CDR3: TGTGCCAGCAGTGCCCTAGCGGGAGGGGGTGAGCAGTACTTC.

V is TRBV20-1 and J is TRBJ2-1; D unclear. This CDR3 spans 11 amino acids. The V gene lost 5 bases and the J gene lost 6 bases, with 8 bases spanning the gap. CDR1 is DFQATT, CDR2 SNEGSKA, per germline (reference sequence). CDR3 residues: CSAYLVNEQFF. The CDR3 bases are TGCAGTGCTTATCTAGTCAATGAGCAGTTCTTC.

This clone was seen repeatedly, ten times or more. This sequence joins TRBV2 and TRBJ1-1, with D possibly being TRBD1 (5 bases). Deletions cut 8 bases from V and 2 bases from J, with 12 bases between. Looked up from germline, CDR1 is SNHLY and CDR2 is FYNNEI. The CDR3 runs to 13 residues. Here the CDR3 reads CASLNQGNTEAFF. The CDR3 bases are TGTGCCAGCCTGAATCAGGGTAACACTGAAGCTTTCTTT.

The gene calls are TRBV6-5 and TRBJ2-7; TRBD1 or TRBD2 may be the D gene (5 bases each). The CDR3 is 13 amino acids. Germline CDR1 reads MNHEY; CDR2 reads SVGAGI. V was cut by 6 bases and J by 4 bases, with 13 bases left in between. CDR3 in amino acids: CASRERWGYEQYF. Written as DNA, the CDR3 is TGTGCCAGCAGGGAAAGATGGGGGTACGAGCAGTACTTC.

The V gene is TRBV19, the J gene TRBJ2-1; D unresolved. This CDR3 region has 14 residues. Germline V gene sequence: CDR1 LNHDA, CDR2 SQIVND (reference sequence). V lost 10 bases and J 5 bases, leaving 18 bases between the germline ends. CDR3 sequence (DNA): TGTGCCACTTCCCTTACCCCCCGTGACAATGAGCAGTTCTTC. This codes for CATSLTPRDNEQFF.

J is TRBJ1-5 and V is TRBV25-1; 7 bases align to TRBD1. The CDR3 loop spans 13 amino acids. Trimming removed 7 bases from V and 6 bases from J; junction bases left unmatched: 6. Germline V gene sequence: CDR1 MGHDK, CDR2 SYGVNS. The CDR3 is CASKGGEGQPQHF. In DNA form, the CDR3 reads TGTGCCAGCAAAGGGGGCGAGGGTCAGCCCCAGCATTTT.